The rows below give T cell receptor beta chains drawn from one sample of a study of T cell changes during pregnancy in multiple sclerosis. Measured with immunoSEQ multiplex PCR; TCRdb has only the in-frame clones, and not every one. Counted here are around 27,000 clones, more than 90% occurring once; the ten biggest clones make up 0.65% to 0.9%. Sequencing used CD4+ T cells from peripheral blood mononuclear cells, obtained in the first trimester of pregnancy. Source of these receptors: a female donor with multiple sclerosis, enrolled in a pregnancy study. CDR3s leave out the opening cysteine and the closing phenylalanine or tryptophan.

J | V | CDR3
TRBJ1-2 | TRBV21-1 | ASSTTTTNYGYT
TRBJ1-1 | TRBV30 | AWVRGLTGAF
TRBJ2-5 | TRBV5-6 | ASSFKGIETQY
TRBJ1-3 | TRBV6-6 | ASRDKFSGNTIY
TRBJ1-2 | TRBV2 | ASTSPGLQIGYT
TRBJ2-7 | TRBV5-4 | ASSTGTSGAYEQY
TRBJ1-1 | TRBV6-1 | ASSDREIAEAF
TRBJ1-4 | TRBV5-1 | ASSIGWVGQEKLF
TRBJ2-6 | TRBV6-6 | ASVGLLASGANVLT
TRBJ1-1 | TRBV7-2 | ASSREGGRTEAF
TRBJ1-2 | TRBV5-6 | ASSLGSRSYYGYT
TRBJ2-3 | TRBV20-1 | SALKTDTQY
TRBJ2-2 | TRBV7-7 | ASSSTGLVGELF
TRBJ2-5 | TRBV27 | ASSAPGQGAQETQY
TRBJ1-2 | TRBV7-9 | ASSLREQAPGYT
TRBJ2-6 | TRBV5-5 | ASSLAHSGANVLT
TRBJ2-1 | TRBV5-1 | ASSSGQAGEQF
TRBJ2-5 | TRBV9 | ASSVGRGQETQY
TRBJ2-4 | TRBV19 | ASSIWAGDPIQY
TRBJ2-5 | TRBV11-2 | ASSSTVQETQY